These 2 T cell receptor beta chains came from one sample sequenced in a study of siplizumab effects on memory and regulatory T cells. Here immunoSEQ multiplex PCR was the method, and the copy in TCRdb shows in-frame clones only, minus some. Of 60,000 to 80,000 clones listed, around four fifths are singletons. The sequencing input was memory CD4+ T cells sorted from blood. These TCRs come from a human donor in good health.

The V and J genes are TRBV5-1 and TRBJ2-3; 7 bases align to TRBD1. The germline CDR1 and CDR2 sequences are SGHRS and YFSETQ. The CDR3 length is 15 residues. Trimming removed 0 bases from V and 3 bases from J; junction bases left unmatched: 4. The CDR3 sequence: CASSLGSGGTDTQYF. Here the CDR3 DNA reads TGCGCCAGCAGCTTGGGGTCAGGGGGAACAGATACGCAGTATTTT.

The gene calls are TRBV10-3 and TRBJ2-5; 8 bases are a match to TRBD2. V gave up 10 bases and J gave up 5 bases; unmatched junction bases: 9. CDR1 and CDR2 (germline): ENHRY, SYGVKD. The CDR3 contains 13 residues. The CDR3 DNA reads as TGTGCCACAGTAGCGGGGAGGGGGGAGACCCAGTACTTC. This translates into CATVAGRGETQYF.